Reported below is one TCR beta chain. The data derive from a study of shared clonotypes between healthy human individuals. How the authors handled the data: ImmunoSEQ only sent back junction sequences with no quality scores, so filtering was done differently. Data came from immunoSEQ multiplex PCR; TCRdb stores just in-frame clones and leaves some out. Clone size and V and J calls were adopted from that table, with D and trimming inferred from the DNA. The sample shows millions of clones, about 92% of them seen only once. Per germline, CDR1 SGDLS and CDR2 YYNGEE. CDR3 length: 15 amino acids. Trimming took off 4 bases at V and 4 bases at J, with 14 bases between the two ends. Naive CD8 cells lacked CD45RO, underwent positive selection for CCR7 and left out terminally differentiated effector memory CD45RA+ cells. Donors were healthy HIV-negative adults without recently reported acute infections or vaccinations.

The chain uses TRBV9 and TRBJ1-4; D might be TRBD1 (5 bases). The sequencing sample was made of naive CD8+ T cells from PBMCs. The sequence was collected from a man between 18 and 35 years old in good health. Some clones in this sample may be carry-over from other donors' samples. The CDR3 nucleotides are TGTGCCAGCAGCCCCCACAGGATGCTTAATGAAAAACTGTTTTTT. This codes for CASSPHRMLNEKLFF.